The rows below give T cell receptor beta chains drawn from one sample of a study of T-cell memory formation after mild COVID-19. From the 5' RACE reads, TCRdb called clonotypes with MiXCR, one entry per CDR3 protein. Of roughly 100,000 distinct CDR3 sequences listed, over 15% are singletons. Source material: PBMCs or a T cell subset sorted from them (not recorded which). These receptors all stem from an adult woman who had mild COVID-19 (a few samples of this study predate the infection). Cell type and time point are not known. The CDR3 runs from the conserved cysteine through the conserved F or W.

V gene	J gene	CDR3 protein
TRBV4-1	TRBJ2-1	CASSQDPYPEQNYNEQFF
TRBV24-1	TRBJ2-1	CATSDQQELNEQFF
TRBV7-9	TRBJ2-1	CASSFGQPLDEQFF
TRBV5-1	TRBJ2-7	CASSDDLGVGRLAFEQYF
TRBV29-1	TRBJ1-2	CSGARQGGYGYTF
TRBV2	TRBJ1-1	CATSDRVNGEAFF
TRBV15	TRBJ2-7	CATSTTPGAFSYEQYF
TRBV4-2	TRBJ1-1	CASSQDPVGGADTEAFF
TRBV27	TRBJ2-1	CASSPLVGGDNEQFF
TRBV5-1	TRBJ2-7	CASSLGADSYEQYF
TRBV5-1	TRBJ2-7	CASSLEGTGSYEQYF
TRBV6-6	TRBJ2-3	CASSLASDTQYF
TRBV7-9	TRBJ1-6	CASNPRGSYNSPLHF
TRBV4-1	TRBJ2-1	CASSQVTGDEQFF
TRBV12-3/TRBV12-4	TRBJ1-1	CASSLQRNTEAFF
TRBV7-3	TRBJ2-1	CASRSRGDATLNEQFF
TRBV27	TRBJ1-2	CASRGDNYGYTF
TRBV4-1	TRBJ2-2	CASSHPGDNGELFF
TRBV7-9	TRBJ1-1	CASSLGMGNTEAFF
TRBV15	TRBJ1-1	CATSGDGGTSEAFF
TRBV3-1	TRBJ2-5	CASSQDEVGTSGRRQETQYF
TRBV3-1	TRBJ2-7	CASSPFQFSSYEQYF
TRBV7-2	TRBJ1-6	CASTTRGRYNSPLHF
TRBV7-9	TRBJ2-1	CASSPGTSGLSYNEQFF
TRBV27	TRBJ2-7	CASSSTGSLSYEQYF
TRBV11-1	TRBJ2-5	CASSQDLKETQYF
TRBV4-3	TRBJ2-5	CASSQDLAGIQETQYF
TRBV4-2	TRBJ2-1	CASSQDLTGVSSYNEQFF
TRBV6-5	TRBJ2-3	CASSWDWDTQYF
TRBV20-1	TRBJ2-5	CSARELAGQCF
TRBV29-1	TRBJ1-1	CSVVLRETEAFF
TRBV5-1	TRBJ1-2	CASSLVTGGDGYTF
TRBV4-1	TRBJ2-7	CASSQEKGQGTYEQYF
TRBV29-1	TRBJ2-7	CSVRDRTYEQYF
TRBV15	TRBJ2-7	CATSRDVLGSPYEQYF
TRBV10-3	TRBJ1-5	CAISDGSRVPQHF
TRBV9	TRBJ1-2	CASSPWTGIDYGYTF
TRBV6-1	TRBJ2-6	CASRQGSSGANVLTF
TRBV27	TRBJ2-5	CASSMGLAGIGTQYF
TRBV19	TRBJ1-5	CASSEDRAWQPQHF
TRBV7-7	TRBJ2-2	CASSSTRGLAETGELFF